These 11 T cell receptor beta chains were all obtained from the same sample, sequenced in a study of control samples from healthy donors and cancer patients. Clones were sequenced by immunoSEQ multiplex PCR, and TCRdb holds only the in-frame ones, with some missing. In the table there are under 450,000 clones, 75% to 95% of which are singletons. Sequencing input: PBMCs. These receptors originate from a middle-aged man with head and neck cancer.

The rearrangement links TRBV4-3 to TRBJ1-3; D unresolved. The CDR3 runs 13 residues. Looked up from germline, CDR1 is LGHNA and CDR2 is YSLEER. Trimming left V 3 bases short and J 3 bases short, with 6 bases between. The CDR3 reads CASSHIGGNTIYF. The CDR3 DNA reads TGCGCCAGCAGCCATATCGGTGGAAACACCATATATTTT.

The chain is built from TRBV19 and TRBJ2-3, with TRBD2 identical over 7 bases. Germline CDR1 LNHDA, CDR2 SQIVND (reference sequence). Losses at the gene ends were 5 bases for V and 1 base for J; bases not matched to a gene: 3. The CDR3 length is 14 residues. Written as DNA, the CDR3 is TGTGCCAGTAGTCAGAGCGGGGGCACAGATACGCAGTATTTT. Its protein is CASSQSGGTDTQYF.

V is TRBV5-1 and J is TRBJ2-7; possibly TRBD2 for D (7 bases). V lost 3 bases to trimming and J lost 3 bases, with 13 bases between them. The CDR3 contains 14 residues. Germline CDR1 SGHRS, CDR2 YFSETQ. Here the CDR3 reads CASSSQGGGYEQYF. Here the CDR3 DNA reads TGCGCCAGCAGCTCCCAGGGAGGGGGCTACGAGCAGTACTTC. Full variable domain (missing parts from reference TRBV5-1 and TRBJ2-7): KAGVTQTPRYLIKTRGQQVTLSCSPISGHRSVSWYQQTPGQGLQFLFEYFSETQRNKGNFPGRFSGRQFSNSRSEMNVSTLELGDSALYLCASSSQGGGYEQYFGPGTRLTVT.

This chain links TRBV28 with TRBJ1-2, with TRBD1 as a possible D gene (5 bases). Germline V gives CDR1 MDHEN, CDR2 SYDVKM. The length of the CDR3 is 14 residues. Trimming removed 5 bases from V and 6 bases from J, with 16 bases in between. CDR3 amino acids: CASSPPGGRDGYTF. In nucleotides, the CDR3 is TGTGCCAGCAGTCCCCCGGGGGGAAGGGATGGCTACACCTTC.

The table lists this clone with a few counts. The V call is TRBV28, the J call TRBJ2-3; 8 bases fit TRBD2. The CDR3 consists of 14 residues. V shed 4 bases and J 10 bases; nucleotides not matched to a gene: 10. The germline V gene encodes CDR1 MDHEN and CDR2 SYDVKM. For the CDR3, the DNA is TGTGCCAGCAGTTCGGGGGGACTAGGTGTTTCGCAGTATTTT. Residues: CASSSGGLGVSQYF.

The J gene is TRBJ2-1, the V gene TRBV15, with unresolved D. V lost 0 bases, J lost 6 bases, and 12 bases lay in between. Germline V gene lookup returns CDR1 LNHNV and CDR2 YYDKDF (reference sequence). CDR3 length: 15 residues. CDR3 sequence: CATSRDKDHRNEQFF. CDR3 coding DNA: TGTGCCACCAGCAGAGATAAAGACCATCGCAATGAGCAGTTCTTC.

This chain joins TRBV27 and TRBJ2-7; no definite D call. The CDR3 runs to 16 residues. The V gene lost 5 bases and the J gene lost 0 bases, with 17 bases spanning the gap. Per germline, CDR1 MNHEY and CDR2 SMNVEV (reference sequence). In DNA form, the CDR3 reads TGTGCCAGCAGTCCTCACGTAGCAGGAAACTCCTACGAGCAGTACTTC. Amino acid sequence: CASSPHVAGNSYEQYF.

The gene calls are TRBV3-1 (or the pseudogene TRBV3-2) and TRBJ1-2; TRBD1 matches at 8 bases. The CDR3 is made up of 13 amino acids. Unmatched junction bases numbered 5, after V lost 6 bases and J lost 5 bases. Per germline, CDR1 LGHDT and CDR2 YNNKEL (reference sequence). This CDR3 reads CASRTQGVYGYTF. The CDR3 DNA reads TGTGCCAGCAGGACACAGGGGGTTTATGGCTACACCTTC.

The genes are TRBV10-3 and TRBJ2-2, with 7 positions matching TRBD1. Germline V gene lookup returns CDR1 ENHRY and CDR2 SYGVKD. The ends lost 11 bases at V and 5 bases at J; junction bases unmatched: 14. There are 15 residues in the CDR3. The CDR3 protein is CASRGSTGVTGELFF. CDR3 coding DNA: TGTGCCTCCCGGGGAAGCACAGGGGTTACCGGGGAGCTGTTTTTT.

In this sample, this clone turned up once. The V gene is TRBV28, the J gene TRBJ1-1; a weak D match, TRBD1 (5 bases). V was pared by 2 bases and J by 4 bases, with 11 bases between. Germline V CDR1 and CDR2: MDHEN, SYDVKM. The CDR3 is made up of 14 amino acids. CDR3 sequence (DNA): TGTGCCAGCAGTTTAGATGGCAGGGCCACTGAAGCTTTCTTT. Its protein product is CASSLDGRATEAFF.

The gene calls are TRBV10-1 and TRBJ2-7, with unresolved D. Germline V gives CDR1 WNHNN, CDR2 SYGVQD (reference sequence). The CDR3 contains 14 residues. Trimming shortened V by 2 bases and J by 3 bases, and 11 bases separated the two germline ends. The CDR3 DNA reads TGCGCCAGCAGTGAGGACCCTCCCCACTACGAGCAGTACTTC. Amino acid sequence: CASSEDPPHYEQYF.